These 21 T cell receptor beta chains were all obtained from the same sample, sequenced in a study of CD8 T cells in Susac syndrome. A quantity of about 0.5 to 1 ug RNA underwent reverse transcription using random hexamers. MiXCR, applied by TCRdb to the immunoSEQ multiplex PCR reads, yields one record per CDR3 protein. Of about 210,000 distinct CDR3 sequences listed, 95% are singletons. Specimen: CD4+ T cells from PBMCs. These receptors all stem from a human donor with multiple sclerosis.

The CDR3: CSVDEGVNTEAFF. The DNA for the CDR3 is TGCAGCGTTGATGAGGGCGTGAACACTGAAGCTTTCTTT. V and J are TRBV29-1 and TRBJ1-1, with D hard to call. This CDR3 spans 13 amino acids. The V end lost 3 bases, the J end lost 0 bases, and 8 bases lay between the germline ends. The germline gives CDR1 SQVTM, CDR2 ANQGSEA.

CDR3 sequence: CSASRTSGGSQETQYF. In nucleotides, the CDR3 is TGCAGTGCTTCCAGGACTAGCGGGGGGTCCCAAGAGACCCAGTACTTC. The rearrangement uses TRBV20-1 and TRBJ2-5; 14 bases agree with TRBD2. Germline values: CDR1 DFQATT, CDR2 SNEGSKA (reference sequence). The length of the CDR3 is 16 residues. Trimming at V came to 5 bases and at J to 1 base, leaving 6 bases not matched to a gene.

The V gene is TRBV3-1, the J gene TRBJ1-1; 10 bases align to TRBD1. Germline-derived CDR1 and CDR2 are LGHDT and YNNKEL (reference sequence). Trimming took 8 bases from V and 0 from J; bases not matched to a gene: 6. There are 15 residues in the CDR3. In nucleotides, the CDR3 is TGTGCCAGCGGGGACAGGGGTAACGTGAACACTGAAGCTTTCTTT. Its protein is CASGDRGNVNTEAFF.

V is TRBV12-3 or TRBV12-4 and J is TRBJ1-6; 10 positions match TRBD1. Germline trimming cut 4 bases from V and 10 bases from J; bases unmatched to any gene: 7. The CDR3 has 15 residues. The CDR3 protein is CASSSRTGGVSPLHF. CDR3 sequence (DNA): TGTGCCAGCAGTTCCCGGACAGGGGGAGTCTCACCCCTCCACTTT.

J is TRBJ2-3 and V is TRBV5-1; 7 nucleotides agree with TRBD2. CDR3 size: 15 residues. Germline-derived CDR1 and CDR2 are SGHRS and YFSETQ. Trimming removed 0 bases from V and 2 bases from J; junction bases left unmatched: 3. Here the CDR3 reads CASSLVRGTTDTQYF. CDR3 coding DNA: TGCGCCAGCAGCTTGGTGCGGGGGACCACAGATACGCAGTATTTT.

The rearrangement links TRBV6-5 to TRBJ2-1; D perhaps matches TRBD2 (5 bases). The CDR3 spans 15 residues. Trimming pared 6 bases from V and 0 bases from J, leaving 12 bases between. Germline V CDR1 and CDR2: MNHEY, SVGAGI. Written as DNA, the CDR3 is TGTGCCAGCAGCCAAGGACTCAGCTCCTACAATGAGCAGTTCTTC. It yields the protein CASSQGLSSYNEQFF.

This chain uses TRBV13 with TRBJ2-7; 9 nucleotides align to TRBD1. V shed 5 bases and J 1 base; nucleotides not matched to a gene: 9. This CDR3 spans 16 amino acids. Germline CDR1 is PRHDT and CDR2 is FYEKMQ (reference sequence). CDR3 coding DNA: TGTGCCAGCAGCACCTTTCCGGGACAGGGATCCTACGAGCAGTACTTC. Translated, it gives CASSTFPGQGSYEQYF.

CDR3 coding DNA: TGTGCCAGCAGCCGATGGCGCACAGAAGCTTTCTTT. It yields the protein CASSRWRTEAFF. The gene calls are TRBV3-1 and TRBJ1-1; D not certain. This CDR3 has 12 residues. The V gene lost 4 bases and the J gene lost 8 bases, with 11 bases spanning the gap. Germline lookup yields CDR1 LGHDT and CDR2 YNNKEL (reference sequence). Complete variable domain (other parts from reference TRBV3-1 and TRBJ1-1): DTAVSQTPKYLVTQMGNDKSIKCEQNLGHDTMYWYKQDSKKFLKIMFSYNNKELIINETVPNRFSPKSPDKAHLNLHINSLELGDSAVYFCASSRWRTEAFFGQGTRLTVV.

This chain connects TRBV7-2 to TRBJ2-1, with 7 bases aligning to TRBD2. The germline V gene encodes CDR1 SGHTA and CDR2 FQGNSA. J lost 10 bases, V lost 4 bases, and 13 bases had no gene match. CDR3 length equals 15 residues. CDR3 nucleotides: TGTGCCAGCAGCTCCCCGGGACTACCAATAGGAGAGCAGTTCTTC. Translated, it gives CASSSPGLPIGEQFF.

The chain carries TRBV30 and TRBJ2-2; the match to TRBD2 covers 9 bases. Germline CDR1 is GTSNPN and CDR2 is SVGIG (reference sequence). V lost 3 bases, J lost 3 bases, and 5 bases stayed unmatched. The CDR3 spans 15 residues. The chain's CDR3 is CAWSRLAAYTGELFF. The CDR3 DNA follows: TGTGCCTGGAGCAGACTAGCGGCCTACACCGGGGAGCTGTTTTTT. Complete variable domain (other parts from reference TRBV30 and TRBJ2-2): SQTIHQWPATLVQPVGSPLSLECTVEGTSNPNLYWYRQAAGRGLQLLFYSVGIGQISSEVPQNLSASRPQDRQFILSSKKLLLSDSGFYLCAWSRLAAYTGELFFGEGSRLTVL.

Only one count was recorded for this clonotype. The chain recombines TRBV19 with TRBJ1-5; tentatively, D is TRBD1 (5 bases). This CDR3 has 13 amino acids. Trimming took off 7 bases at V and 4 bases at J, with 11 bases between the two ends. Germline-derived CDR1 and CDR2 are LNHDA and SQIVND (reference sequence). DNA of the CDR3: TGTGCCAGTACCTTTGAGGGGAATCAGCCCCAGCATTTT. It yields the protein CASTFEGNQPQHF.

V gene TRBV9 combines with J gene TRBJ1-2; D ambiguous. Germline loops: CDR1 SGDLS, CDR2 YYNGEE. Trimming shortened V by 0 bases and J by 3 bases, and 15 bases separated the two germline ends. CDR3 length: 16 amino acids. The CDR3 bases are TGTGCCAGCAGCGTAGAACCCACCCAATCCTACTATGGCTACACCTTC. Protein: CASSVEPTQSYYGYTF.

V gene TRBV24-1 combines with J gene TRBJ2-3; tentative D call: TRBD2 (5 bases). Trimming shortened V by 4 bases and J by 3 bases, and 13 bases separated the two germline ends. The CDR3 runs to 15 residues. The germline CDR1 and CDR2 sequences are KGHDR and SFDVKD. CDR3 sequence: CATSDPGSGTDTQYF. Written as DNA, the CDR3 is TGTGCCACCAGTGACCCGGGAAGTGGAACAGATACGCAGTATTTT.

The CDR3 DNA sequence: TGTGCCAGCAGTCCCCGGGGTCGGACAGGGGGTATTAATGAGCAGTTCTTC. Translation gives CASSPRGRTGGINEQFF. V usage is TRBV27 and J usage is TRBJ2-1; 10 nucleotides line up with TRBD1. CDR1 and CDR2 (germline): MNHEY, SMNVEV (reference sequence). J was trimmed by 7 bases and V by 5 bases; bases with no gene match: 14. The CDR3 has 17 residues.

The chain couples TRBV12-3 or TRBV12-4 to TRBJ1-1; perhaps TRBD1 as D (5 bases). Trimming stripped 8 bases from V and 1 base from J, with 8 bases between. This CDR3 has 12 amino acids. In DNA form, the CDR3 reads TGTGCCAGCCTTGGGGGGAACACTGAAGCTTTCTTT. Amino acid sequence: CASLGGNTEAFF.

This clonotype occurred once. The chain combines TRBV20-1 with TRBJ2-7; D remains unclear. From germline, CDR1 is DFQATT and CDR2 SNEGSKA (reference sequence). This CDR3 region has 14 residues. Trimming took 5 bases from V and 1 from J, leaving 15 bases between them. The CDR3 region is CSALPGRRSYEQYF. In DNA, the CDR3 is TGCAGTGCTCTTCCCGGACGAAGGTCCTACGAGCAGTACTTC.

The chain employs TRBV5-4 and TRBJ1-1; 7 bases agree with TRBD1. This CDR3 spans 14 amino acids. J was trimmed by 1 base and V by 5 bases; bases with no gene match: 5. Per germline, CDR1 SGHNT and CDR2 YYREEE (reference sequence). CDR3 in amino acids: CASSPGQQNTEAFF. In DNA form, the CDR3 reads TGTGCCAGCAGTCCGGGACAGCAGAACACTGAAGCTTTCTTT.

The chain recombines TRBV20-1 with TRBJ2-1; 9 bases are a match to TRBD2. Trimming removed 5 bases from V and 12 bases from J; junction bases left unmatched: 5. CDR3 length: 11 amino acids. Germline V CDR1 and CDR2: DFQATT, SNEGSKA (reference sequence). CDR3 nucleotides: TGCAGTGCTGAGCGGGGGGAGGTGCAGTTCTTC. It encodes CSAERGEVQFF.

CDR3 sequence reads: CASSVVGGQEQFF. The CDR3 nucleotides read TGTGCCAGCAGCGTAGTAGGGGGACAGGAGCAGTTCTTC. V gene TRBV9 combines with J gene TRBJ2-1, with 7 positions matching TRBD1. V was pared by 0 bases and J by 10 bases, with 4 bases of the junction left unmatched. Per germline, CDR1 SGDLS and CDR2 YYNGEE. This CDR3 spans 13 amino acids.

The chain uses TRBV18 and TRBJ1-5; D not certain. CDR1 KGHSH and CDR2 LQKENI come from the germline V gene. V was cut by 4 bases and J by 2 bases, with 12 bases left in between. The CDR3 covers 15 residues. CDR3 DNA sequence: TGTGCCAGCTCACTTCAGTATCCGGGCAATCAGCCCCAGCATTTT. This sequence encodes CASSLQYPGNQPQHF.

The chain joins TRBV12-3 or TRBV12-4 to TRBJ2-7; a weak D match, TRBD1 (5 bases). Trimming removed 2 bases from V and 3 bases from J, with 11 bases in between. This CDR3 region has 14 residues. The CDR3: CASSLNGRDYEQYV. The DNA for the CDR3 is TGTGCCAGCAGTTTAAACGGCAGGGACTACGAGCAGTACGTC.